This paragraph covers one T cell receptor beta chain sequence. The antigen it binds to is not known. No qualities accompany the bases; no much larger clone lies one base away. The library was obtained by the immunoSEQ multiplex PCR assay. Drawn from immuneACCESS, this table holds only the in-frame rearrangements with V and J called that TCRdb kept. Clones are partly lost; checked studies trace under half to an unresolved V gene and leave the rest unexplained. This sample lists about 66,000 clones; roughly four fifths were detected once. The ten largest clones add up to about 4.3% of the sample. The study tested focal radiation therapy combined with CTLA-4 blockade (ipilimumab) in patients with chemo-refractory metastatic non-small-cell lung cancer. The CDR3 starts with the cysteine, ends with the phenylalanine, and has 14 residues. Only CDR3 DNA is held: 42 bases, read in frame from base 1. From a lookup of the germline V gene, CDR1 and CDR2 are SGHTA and FQGNSA. V lost 5 bases and J lost 5 bases; the stretch between them is 16 bases long.

This sample stems from a study of radiotherapy plus CTLA-4 blockade in lung cancer (dated by TCRdb to 2016 to 2019). Some background on the complete study: Objective responses were observed in 15% to 20% of enrolled patients, and disease control was achieved in around 28%. Study-wide conclusions, independent of this receptor: After treatment with radiotherapy and ipilimumab, TCR clones that originated in tumors expanded in peripheral blood. The strongest predictors of response, as reported, were early dynamic changes in blood T cell clones along with a rise in serum interferon-beta after radiation.

The chain uses TRBV7-2 and TRBJ2-7, and perhaps TRBD2 as D gene, on 5 matching bases. The receptor was derived from a human donor with non-small cell lung cancer who had a partial response to radiotherapy plus ipilimumab. The source material was peripheral blood, sampled from a patient treated with radiotherapy plus ipilimumab. The CDR3 region reads CASSTNLGVNEQYF. The nucleotide sequence reads as follows: TGTGCCAGCAGCACCAACCTGGGAGTAAACGAGCAGTACTTC.